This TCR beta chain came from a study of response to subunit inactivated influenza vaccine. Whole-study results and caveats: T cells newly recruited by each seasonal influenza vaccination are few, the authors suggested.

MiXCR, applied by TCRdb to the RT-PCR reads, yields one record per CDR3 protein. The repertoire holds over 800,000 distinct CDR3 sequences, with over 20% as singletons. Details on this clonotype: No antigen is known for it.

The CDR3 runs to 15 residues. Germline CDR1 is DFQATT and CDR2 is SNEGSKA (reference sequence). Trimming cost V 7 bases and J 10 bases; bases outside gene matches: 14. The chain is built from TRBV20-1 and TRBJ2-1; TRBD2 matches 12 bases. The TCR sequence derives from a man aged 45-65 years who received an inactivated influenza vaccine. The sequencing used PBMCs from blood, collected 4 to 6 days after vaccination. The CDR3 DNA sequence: TGCAGTGGGTCGCGTCGACTAGCGGGAGTCCGCGAGCAGTTCTTC. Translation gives CSGSRRLAGVREQFF.